The 16 T cell receptor beta chains below come from one sample, sequenced in a study of response to subunit inactivated influenza vaccine (dated by TCRdb to the late 2010s). To prepare the library, RT-PCR was applied. The reads were generated on an Illumina HiSeq 2500. The public reads were run again by TCRdb, first through fastp at Q25 and then through MiXCR, and only productive beta chains were kept. Entries are consolidated by CDR3 protein sequence, retaining the most common genes and DNA. The sample table contains roughly 620,000 distinct CDR3 sequences; only one count was recorded for about 11% of them. Clones ranked in the top ten supply approximately 11% of the sample. This sample was shared with a second study, whose subject was T cells expressing NK-cell markers. That second publication adds: 5'RACE template switching, by which a universal primer site and unique molecular identifiers were added, was used to make TCR beta cDNA libraries.

Sequences were derived from PBMCs from blood, sampled on the day of vaccination. These receptors all come from a man aged 50 or older who received an inactivated influenza vaccine. Donor details come from another sample of the same person, matched by shared clones.

The chain combines TRBV6-1 with TRBJ2-1, with D perhaps TRBD2 (5 bases). V was clipped by 6 bases and J by 8 bases, with 14 bases between them. The V gene's germline CDR1 is MNHNS and CDR2 SASEGT. The CDR3 contains 13 residues. This chain's CDR3 is CASSLDWNDEQFF. DNA of the CDR3: TGTGCCAGCAGCTTGGACTGGAACGATGAGCAGTTCTTC.

This clonotype was detected ten times or more. The genes are TRBV5-1 and TRBJ2-7; no definite D call. Germline V lookup: CDR1 SGHRS, CDR2 YFSETQ. Trimming stripped 0 bases from V and 4 bases from J, with 8 bases between. The CDR3 totals 13 residues. In nucleotides, the CDR3 is TGCGCCAGCAGCTTGGTATATGGATACGAGCAGTACTTC. Its translation is CASSLVYGYEQYF.

The table lists this clonotype with many counts. The chain recombines TRBV18 with TRBJ2-7; 7 nucleotides agree with TRBD2. V was clipped by 2 bases and J by 4 bases; unmatched bases: 5. This CDR3 is 14 amino acids long. Germline loops: CDR1 KGHSH, CDR2 LQKENI. CDR3: CASSPGGGPYEQYF. The DNA for the CDR3 is TGTGCCAGCTCACCAGGGGGAGGGCCATACGAGCAGTACTTC.

This clonotype was seen at least ten times. This chain connects TRBV28 to TRBJ1-5; perhaps TRBD1 as D (5 bases). Looked up from germline, CDR1 is MDHEN and CDR2 is SYDVKM. V dropped 2 bases and J dropped 7 bases, with 12 bases sitting between them. This CDR3 has 14 amino acids. The CDR3 sequence is CASSLIDRTQPQHF. CDR3 DNA: TGTGCCAGCAGTTTAATCGACAGAACCCAGCCCCAGCATTTT.

This clonotype was recorded at least ten times. The gene calls are TRBV12-3 or TRBV12-4 and TRBJ2-1; D could derive from TRBD1 or TRBD2 (6 bases each). Trimming shortened V by 2 bases and J by 4 bases, and 12 bases separated the two germline ends. The CDR3 consists of 15 residues. CDR3 sequence reads: CASSLTGASYNEQFF. Here the CDR3 DNA reads TGTGCCAGCAGTTTAACGGGGGCCTCTTACAATGAGCAGTTCTTC.

This clonotype was seen a handful of times. The gene calls are TRBV6-1 and TRBJ1-5; tentative D call: TRBD1 (5 bases). V was shortened by 8 bases and J by 1 base, with 12 bases between the two germline ends. This CDR3 region has 14 residues. From germline, CDR1 is MNHNS and CDR2 SASEGT. Here the CDR3 DNA reads TGTGCCAGCGTAGGGGAGCTAAGCAATCAGCCCCAGCATTTT. Residues: CASVGELSNQPQHF.

This clonotype has more than one count but fewer than ten. The chain uses TRBV7-9 and TRBJ2-7; 8 nucleotides match TRBD1. Unmatched junction bases numbered 6, after V lost 2 bases and J lost 6 bases. This CDR3 contains 14 residues. Per germline, CDR1 SEHNR and CDR2 FQNEAQ (reference sequence). The CDR3 is CASSLQDRDLEQYF. In nucleotides, the CDR3 is TGTGCCAGCAGCTTACAGGACAGGGACCTCGAGCAGTACTTC.

There are a few counts of this clonotype. The chain combines TRBV27 with TRBJ2-1, with D tentatively TRBD2 (5 bases). This CDR3 has 16 residues. V was pared by 5 bases and J by 2 bases, with 16 bases between. Germline assignment: CDR1 MNHEY and CDR2 SMNVEV (reference sequence). CDR3 in amino acids: CASSPALAFAYNEQFF. The CDR3 nucleotides are TGTGCCAGCAGTCCAGCCTTAGCGTTTGCCTACAATGAGCAGTTCTTC.

This clonotype was picked up a small number of times. As DNA, the CDR3 is TGTGCCAGCAGTTTACCCCTCTACGCGGGCAAGCAAACCTACGAGCAGTACTTC. The encoded protein is CASSLPLYAGKQTYEQYF. V usage is TRBV28 and J usage is TRBJ2-7, with a tentative D call TRBD2 (5 bases). Trimming took 2 bases from V and 2 from J, leaving 22 bases between them. The CDR3 length is 18 residues. Germline CDR1 reads MDHEN; CDR2 reads SYDVKM. Drawing the rest from reference TRBV28 and TRBJ2-7, the complete variable domain is DVKVTQSSRYLVKRTGEKVFLECVQDMDHENMFWYRQDPGLGLRLIYFSYDVKMKEKGDIPEGYSVSREKKERFSLILESASTNQTSMYLCASSLPLYAGKQTYEQYFGPGTRLTVT.

The chain recombines TRBV5-1 with TRBJ2-7, with 9 bases lining up with TRBD2. This CDR3 is built from 14 residues. CDR1 and CDR2 from the germline V gene are SGHRS and YFSETQ. After removal of 5 bases from V and 0 bases from J, the junction contained 3 bases not matched to a gene. The CDR3, as DNA: TGCGCCAGCAGTGAGCGGGGGGACTCCTACGAGCAGTACTTC. Translated, it gives CASSERGDSYEQYF.

This clonotype was counted only a few times. The chain employs TRBV7-8 and TRBJ1-2, with a possible D match to TRBD1 (6 bases). In germline, CDR1 is SGHVS, CDR2 FQNEAQ. The V end was cut by 5 bases, the J end by 6 bases, with 16 bases between. The CDR3 totals 14 residues. CDR3 coding DNA: TGTGCCAGCAGCCAGAGGACAGTGACTCATGGCTACACCTTC. Translated: CASSQRTVTHGYTF. Full variable domain (missing parts from reference TRBV7-8 and TRBJ1-2): GAGVSQSPRYKVAKRGQDVALRCDPISGHVSLFWYQQALGQGPEFLTYFQNEAQLDKSGLPSDRFFAERPEGSVSTLKIQRTQQEDSAVYLCASSQRTVTHGYTFGSGTRLTVV.

V and J are TRBV3-1 and TRBJ2-1; 9 bases fit TRBD1. The germline V gene encodes CDR1 LGHDT and CDR2 YNNKEL (reference sequence). The CDR3 has 13 residues. Losses at the gene ends were 7 bases for V and 9 bases for J; bases not matched to a gene: 7. CDR3 DNA: TGTGCCAGCAACCGACAGGGGGGAGGTGAGCAGTTCTTC. This codes for CASNRQGGGEQFF.

This clonotype turned up a few times. This rearrangement joins TRBV10-3 to TRBJ2-2; D unresolved. V was pared by 8 bases and J by 0 bases, with 7 bases between. This CDR3 has 13 amino acids. The germline V gene encodes CDR1 ENHRY and CDR2 SYGVKD. As DNA, the CDR3 is TGTGCCATCGACCGGGCGAACACCGGGGAGCTGTTTTTT. Amino acid sequence: CAIDRANTGELFF.

This clonotype was observed a handful of times. The rearrangement joins TRBV10-3 to TRBJ2-3; the match to TRBD1 covers 11 bases. With V trimmed by 2 bases and J by 6 bases, 4 bases remained unmatched. The germline V gene encodes CDR1 ENHRY and CDR2 SYGVKD. The CDR3 extends over 15 amino acids. CDR3 protein: CAISEGTGGVDTQYF. The CDR3, as DNA: TGTGCCATCAGTGAGGGGACAGGGGGGGTGGATACGCAGTATTTT.

The V call is TRBV7-2, the J call TRBJ2-3; a weak D match, TRBD1 (6 bases). The CDR3 runs to 14 residues. Between the trimmed V and J ends, which lost 6 bases and 4 bases, there was a span of 14 bases. Germline values: CDR1 SGHTA, CDR2 FQGNSA. CDR3 DNA sequence: TGTGCCAGCAGAAATTACAGGGTTTCAGATACGCAGTATTTT. Translated, it gives CASRNYRVSDTQYF.

The genes are TRBV3-1 and TRBJ2-7, with D unclear. V was cut by 4 bases and J by 0 bases, with 19 bases left in between. This CDR3 is built from 17 residues. Per the germline V gene, CDR1 is LGHDT and CDR2 is YNNKEL (reference sequence). The CDR3 bases are TGTGCCAGCAGCCGAGAAAGCTCCCGCAGAAGCTCCTACGAGCAGTACTTC. Protein sequence: CASSRESSRRSSYEQYF.